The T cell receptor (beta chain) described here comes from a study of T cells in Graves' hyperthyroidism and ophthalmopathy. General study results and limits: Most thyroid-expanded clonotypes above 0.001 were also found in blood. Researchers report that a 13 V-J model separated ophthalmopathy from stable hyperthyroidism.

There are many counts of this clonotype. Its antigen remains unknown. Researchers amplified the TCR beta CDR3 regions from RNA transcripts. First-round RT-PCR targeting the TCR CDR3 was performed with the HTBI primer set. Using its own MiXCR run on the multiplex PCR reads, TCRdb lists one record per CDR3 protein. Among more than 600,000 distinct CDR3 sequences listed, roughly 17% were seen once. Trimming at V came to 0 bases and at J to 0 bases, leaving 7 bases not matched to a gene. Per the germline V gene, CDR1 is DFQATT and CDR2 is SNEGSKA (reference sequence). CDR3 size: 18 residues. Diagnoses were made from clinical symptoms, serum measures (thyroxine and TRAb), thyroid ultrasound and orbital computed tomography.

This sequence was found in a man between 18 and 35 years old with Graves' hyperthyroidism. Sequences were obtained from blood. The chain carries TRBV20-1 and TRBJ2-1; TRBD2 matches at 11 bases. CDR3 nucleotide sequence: TGCAGTGCTAGAGATACCACTAGCGGGAGATCCTCCTACAATGAGCAGTTCTTC. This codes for CSARDTTSGRSSYNEQFF.